This T cell receptor beta chain stems from a study of blood T cell repertoires in COVID-19 (dated by TCRdb to 2020 to 2022). Notes on the research overall: Collaborator samples came from the United States, Italy and Spain and covered acute and convalescent phases of COVID-19. The material from the prospective study consisted of cDNA or gDNA derived from T cells, B-cell-depleted T cells, or PBMCs. Subjects who had been exposed to COVID-19, were actively infected with it, or had recovered from it provided the deeply sampled blood TCRbeta repertoires that made up the dataset. A freely available public database, intended as a resource for researchers studying the immune response to SARS-CoV-2, is where the repertoires were released. The samples were drawn from two sources: the first 160 participants of the ongoing ImmuneRACE study, and 1,000 to 1,500 subjects contributed by 6 global collaborators. The sample metadata nearly always contained a de-identified subject ID, COVID-19 status, age in years and sex. Where HLA class I and class II types were available, the types were taken from metadata supplied by the sample provider, not from assay-based typing. Overall study outcomes, separate from this receptor: The quantity of clinical and demographic metadata differed by source and by participant and was supplied without curation.

As regards this clone: The antigen this receptor binds is unknown. No qualities accompany the bases; no much larger clone lies one base away.

The CDR3 runs 15 amino acids, cysteine and phenylalanine included. Solely the CDR3 DNA is kept, with 45 bases framed from the first base. Taken from the germline V gene, the CDR1 and CDR2 loops are SGHRS and YFSETQ. The trim is 1 base for V and 9 bases for J, with a gap of 14 bases between the germline ends. TCRbeta CDR3 regions were amplified from genomic DNA using the immunoSEQ Assay, a bias-controlled multiplex PCR. In the paper's pipeline: Nucleated cell counts per sample were estimated from amplification of reference gene primers within the assay. To quantify the absolute abundance of each unique TCRbeta CDR3 rearrangement, sequence reads were collapsed and filtered. Productive Simpson clonality was computed per sample as the square root of Simpson's diversity index over productive rearrangements. TCRdb took this table from immuneACCESS and kept in-frame rearrangements with V and J called. Such tables lack part of the clones; where checked against another copy, unresolved V genes explain under half of the gap, and the rest is unexplained. The V and J calls and clone size come from that table; D and trimming were worked out from the DNA. The sample table contains about 77,000 clones; only one count was recorded for over 85% of them. The ten largest make up roughly 15% of the sample.

Each collaborating institution followed its own protocols to collect whole blood in K2EDTA tubes. For TCRbeta analysis, collaborators shipped samples as frozen whole blood, isolated PBMCs, or DNA extracted from either of those sample types. Material: peripheral blood. The rearranged segments are TRBV5-1 and TRBJ1-6; the D gene remains uncertain. The TCR originated in an elderly woman with active or convalescent COVID-19. The bases read TGCGCCAGCAGCTTGCTGGCTCAAGGGAGTTCACCCCTCCACTTT. It encodes CASSLLAQGSSPLHF.